Below are 23 T cell receptor beta chains sequenced from a single sample in a study of read filtering for tumor transcriptome and immune sequencing. This library used around 0.4 ug RNA and molecular barcoded adaptors spanning alpha/delta and beta/gamma chains. TCRdb re-called the reads through MiXCR, storing one row per CDR3 protein. The table lists over 90,000 distinct CDR3 sequences, roughly 21% of them singletons. Material for sequencing was a population of CD138-negative cells sorted from bone marrow. These receptors all stem from a donor over 35 with multiple myeloma.

The sample holds many counts of this clonotype. This chain links TRBV3-1 with TRBJ2-1; a weak D match, TRBD2 (6 bases). The CDR3 covers 13 residues. Germline CDR1 LGHDT, CDR2 YNNKEL (reference sequence). Trimming took off 3 bases at V and 5 bases at J, with 8 bases between the two ends. The CDR3 region is CASSQTRDNEQFF. CDR3 DNA: TGTGCCAGCAGCCAGACTAGGGACAATGAGCAGTTCTTC.

This clonotype has at least ten counts. The chain links TRBV2 to TRBJ2-3; D might be TRBD2 (7 bases). Germline CDR1 SNHLY, CDR2 FYNNEI. This CDR3 is built from 16 residues. V lost 2 bases and J lost 0, with 12 bases in between. In nucleotides, the CDR3 is TGTGCCAGCAGTGAATACGCGGGGGCTAGCACAGATACGCAGTATTTT. This encodes CASSEYAGASTDTQYF.

This clonotype occurred many times. This chain uses TRBV5-1 with TRBJ2-5, with TRBD2 as a possible D gene (6 bases). This CDR3 has 16 amino acids. Per the germline V gene, CDR1 is SGHRS and CDR2 is YFSETQ. The V end was cut by 3 bases, the J end by 2 bases, with 17 bases between. CDR3: CASSSGIFGGQETQYF. In DNA form, the CDR3 reads TGCGCCAGCAGCTCAGGAATCTTTGGGGGGCAAGAGACCCAGTACTTC.

This clonotype has a handful of counts. The chain employs TRBV11-2 and TRBJ2-7; D perhaps matches TRBD1 (5 bases). The CDR3 is 13 amino acids. Germline CDR1 reads SGHAT; CDR2 reads FQNNGV. Trimming pared 1 base from V and 5 bases from J, leaving 9 bases between. In DNA form, the CDR3 reads TGTGCCAGCAGCTTAGCAGGGTGGAACGAGCAGTACTTC. Translation gives CASSLAGWNEQYF.

The V gene is TRBV19, the J gene TRBJ1-1, with D hard to call. The V gene lost 7 bases and the J gene lost 2 bases, with 11 bases spanning the gap. CDR3 length equals 13 residues. Looked up from germline, CDR1 is LNHDA and CDR2 is SQIVND (reference sequence). CDR3: CASTGHPNTEAFF. Written as DNA, the CDR3 is TGTGCCAGTACGGGCCACCCCAACACTGAAGCTTTCTTT.

This clonotype was seen many times. V usage is TRBV11-3 and J usage is TRBJ2-7; D gene unclear. CDR3 length equals 15 residues. The V and J ends lost 0 bases and 2 bases respectively, with 11 bases between them. From germline, CDR1 is SGHNT and CDR2 YENEEA. CDR3 region: CASSLDPALPYEQYF. CDR3 DNA: TGTGCCAGCAGCTTAGATCCCGCCCTCCCCTACGAGCAGTACTTC.

Turning to this clonotype: A clone one base away is much larger, so this may be a read error. This chain joins TRBV27 and TRBJ2-7; TRBD2 is a possible D gene (7 bases). This CDR3 contains 16 residues. Germline loops: CDR1 MNHEY, CDR2 SMNVEV (reference sequence). Here the CDR3 reads CASSLKGGGVSCEQYF. CDR3 bases: TGTGCCAGCAGTTTAAAAGGCGGGGGCGTCTCCTGCGAGCAGTACTTC.

This clonotype was seen ten or more times. The chain joins TRBV15 to TRBJ2-5; D is unresolved. Between the trimmed V and J ends, which lost 0 bases and 2 bases, there was a span of 7 bases. Germline V lookup: CDR1 LNHNV, CDR2 YYDKDF (reference sequence). The CDR3 has 14 residues. This CDR3 is CATSRDQGQETQYF. The CDR3 nucleotides are TGTGCCACCAGCAGAGATCAAGGGCAAGAGACCCAGTACTTC.

This chain connects TRBV5-1 to TRBJ2-5; D remains ambiguous. Germline CDR1 reads SGHRS; CDR2 reads YFSETQ. The CDR3 spans 13 residues. The ends were cut back, 1 base at V and 3 bases at J, with 7 bases in the middle. This CDR3 reads CASSLMREETQYF. The CDR3 DNA reads TGCGCCAGCAGCTTGATGAGAGAAGAGACCCAGTACTTC. The whole variable domain, remainder taken from reference TRBV5-1 and TRBJ2-5, is KAGVTQTPRYLIKTRGQQVTLSCSPISGHRSVSWYQQTPGQGLQFLFEYFSETQRNKGNFPGRFSGRQFSNSRSEMNVSTLELGDSALYLCASSLMREETQYFGPGTRLLVL.

This clonotype was observed many times. This chain joins TRBV24-1 and TRBJ2-5, with 9 nucleotides matching TRBD1. Germline CDR1 KGHDR, CDR2 SFDVKD. V gave up 3 bases and J gave up 3 bases; unmatched junction bases: 7. This CDR3 comprises 16 residues. The CDR3 loop is CATSDADRGEEETQYF. For the CDR3, the DNA is TGTGCCACCAGTGATGCGGACAGGGGCGAGGAAGAGACCCAGTACTTC.

This clonotype was seen repeatedly, ten times or more. This chain joins TRBV20-1 and TRBJ2-1, with 12 bases identical to TRBD2. In germline, CDR1 is DFQATT, CDR2 SNEGSKA (reference sequence). The length of the CDR3 is 17 residues. V dropped 0 bases and J dropped 4; count of bases not matched to a gene: 7. The CDR3 sequence is CSARDTPLAGGYNEQFF. CDR3 in DNA: TGCAGTGCTAGAGATACCCCCCTAGCGGGGGGGTACAATGAGCAGTTCTTC.

This clonotype has a count of ten or more. The gene calls are TRBV20-1 and TRBJ2-1; TRBD2 might be the D (6 bases). CDR3 length: 10 amino acids. From germline, CDR1 is DFQATT and CDR2 SNEGSKA (reference sequence). With 0 bases removed from V and 15 bases from J, the gap between germline ends came to 9 bases. CDR3 region: CSAREREAFF. As DNA, the CDR3 is TGCAGTGCTAGAGAAAGGGAGGCGTTCTTC.

This clonotype was counted at least ten times. CDR3 nucleotide sequence: TGTGCCAGCCGGCGCGTCACTAGGAACAATGAGCAGTTCTTC. Translated, it gives CASRRVTRNNEQFF. The V and J genes are TRBV7-2 and TRBJ2-1, with D perhaps TRBD2 (5 bases). CDR1 and CDR2 (germline): SGHTA, FQGNSA. The V end lost 8 bases, the J end lost 5 bases, and 16 bases lay between the germline ends. This CDR3 comprises 14 residues.

The sample holds many counts of this clonotype. The chain recombines TRBV5-1 with TRBJ2-1; D is possibly TRBD1 or TRBD2 (6 bases each). CDR1 is SGHRS, CDR2 YFSETQ, per germline. The V gene lost 0 bases and the J gene lost 7 bases, with 11 bases spanning the gap. This CDR3 has 14 residues. The CDR3, as DNA: TGCGCCAGCAGCTTGGTCGGGGGCCGGAATGAGCAGTTCTTC. Protein sequence: CASSLVGGRNEQFF.

This clonotype turned up a few times. The genes are TRBV20-1 and TRBJ1-5; D is ambiguous. Germline assignment: CDR1 DFQATT and CDR2 SNEGSKA (reference sequence). V was clipped by 7 bases and J by 0 bases, with 7 bases between them. The CDR3 covers 12 residues. CDR3 nucleotide sequence: TGCAGTGGGAGTAGTAGCAATCAGCCCCAGCATTTT. Translation: CSGSSSNQPQHF.

This clonotype was seen repeatedly, ten times or more. The CDR3 region is CASSFPGREAFF. The CDR3 nucleotides read TGTGCCAGCAGTTTTCCGGGGCGTGAAGCTTTCTTT. V is TRBV28 and J is TRBJ1-1; TRBD1 is a possible D gene (5 bases). Trimming cost V 3 bases and J 7 bases, with 9 bases left between them. Germline assignment: CDR1 MDHEN and CDR2 SYDVKM. The CDR3 spans 12 residues. Together with reference TRBV28 and TRBJ1-1, the CDR3 gives the full variable domain: DVKVTQSSRYLVKRTGEKVFLECVQDMDHENMFWYRQDPGLGLRLIYFSYDVKMKEKGDIPEGYSVSREKKERFSLILESASTNQTSMYLCASSFPGREAFFGQGTRLTVV.

The chain employs TRBV5-6 and TRBJ2-3, with 7 bases lining up with TRBD1. Per the germline V gene, CDR1 is SGHDT and CDR2 is YYEEEE. The trim removed 2 bases at V and 1 base at J, leaving 4 bases unmatched. The length of the CDR3 is 15 residues. The CDR3 coding sequence is TGTGCCAGCAGCTTAGTTGACAGGGGCACAGATACGCAGTATTTT. It translates to CASSLVDRGTDTQYF. Drawing the rest from reference TRBV5-6 and TRBJ2-3, the complete variable domain is DAGVTQSPTHLIKTRGQQVTLRCSPKSGHDTVSWYQQALGQGPQFIFQYYEEEERQRGNFPDRFSGHQFPNYSSELNVNALLLGDSALYLCASSLVDRGTDTQYFGPGTRLTVL.

The chain joins TRBV28 to TRBJ1-2; 9 bases map to TRBD1. V lost 5 bases, J lost 5 bases, and 9 bases stayed unmatched. The CDR3 is 15 amino acids. Germline loops: CDR1 MDHEN, CDR2 SYDVKM. This chain's CDR3 is CASSVGDRAPYGYTF. The CDR3 bases are TGTGCCAGCAGTGTGGGGGACAGGGCGCCTTATGGCTACACCTTC.

At least ten counts were recorded for this clonotype. The V gene is TRBV29-1, the J gene TRBJ2-3, with D maybe TRBD2 (6 bases). The ends were cut back, 6 bases at V and 4 bases at J, with 11 bases in the middle. Germline-derived CDR1 and CDR2 are SQVTM and ANQGSEA. The CDR3 is 12 amino acids. This CDR3 reads CSVVGGPDTQYF. CDR3 bases: TGCAGCGTCGTGGGAGGCCCAGATACGCAGTATTTT.

V usage is TRBV6-6 and J usage is TRBJ1-2, with 7 bases identical to TRBD1. Trimming took 7 bases from V and 2 from J; bases not matched to a gene: 10. CDR1 and CDR2 (germline): MNHNY, SVGAGI (reference sequence). The CDR3 sequence is 15 residues long. CDR3 nucleotide sequence: TGTGCCAGCAAACACACAGGGGAGAGGAACTATGGCTACACCTTC. Translation gives CASKHTGERNYGYTF.

This clonotype was recorded at least ten times. V gene TRBV12-3 or TRBV12-4 combines with J gene TRBJ1-1, with 7 nucleotides matching TRBD1. V lost 5 bases to trimming and J lost 1 base; unmatched junction nucleotides: 7. The CDR3 loop spans 15 amino acids. CDR3 region: CASSPADRENTEAFF. The CDR3 DNA sequence: TGTGCCAGCAGTCCTGCCGACAGGGAGAACACTGAAGCTTTCTTT.

The chain joins TRBV7-9 to TRBJ1-2; the D is unclear. Germline CDR1 reads SEHNR; CDR2 reads FQNEAQ (reference sequence). This CDR3 comprises 13 residues. Trimming took 5 bases from V and 1 from J, leaving 8 bases between them. The CDR3 DNA is TGTGCCAGCAGCCGGACGGTTAACTATGGCTACACCTTC. Amino acid sequence: CASSRTVNYGYTF.

This clonotype was seen many times. The chain employs TRBV11-2 and TRBJ2-5; D is perhaps TRBD2 (6 bases). V was clipped by 4 bases and J by 2 bases, with 20 bases between them. The CDR3 is made up of 17 amino acids. The germline V gene has CDR1 SGHAT and CDR2 FQNNGV. CDR3 protein: CASSYLLGRAGQETQYF. CDR3 nucleotides: TGTGCCAGCAGCTACCTCCTGGGGCGGGCGGGGCAAGAGACCCAGTACTTC. The whole variable domain, filled in from reference TRBV11-2 and TRBJ2-5, reads EAGVAQSPRYKIIEKRQSVAFWCNPISGHATLYWYQQILGQGPKLLIQFQNNGVVDDSQLPKDRFSAERLKGVDSTLKIQPAKLEDSAVYLCASSYLLGRAGQETQYFGPGTRLLVL.